These 15 T cell receptor beta chains came from one sample sequenced in a study of blood T cell repertoires in COVID-19. The repertoire was sequenced with immunoSEQ multiplex PCR; TCRdb's copy has only in-frame clones and lacks some. Among under 250,000 clones, approximately 90% were seen once, and the ten largest hold 3.5%. The sequenced sample was PBMCs or T cells enriched from blood (not recorded which). The receptors stem from a woman aged 18-29 years in a cohort exposed to, infected with or recovered from COVID-19 (not recorded which).

The chain carries TRBV5-4 and TRBJ2-5, with 11 bases identical to TRBD2. The germline V gene has CDR1 SGHNT and CDR2 YYREEE (reference sequence). The V and J ends lost 2 bases and 4 bases, in that order; junction bases with no gene match: 7. This CDR3 contains 16 residues. The CDR3 sequence: CASSLNSGGAVETQYF. CDR3 DNA: TGTGCCAGCAGCTTAAATAGCGGGGGGGCCGTAGAGACCCAGTACTTC.

This rearrangement joins TRBV6-5 to TRBJ2-2; D possibly corresponds to TRBD1 (6 bases). Germline V CDR1 and CDR2: MNHEY, SVGAGI. Trimming left V 8 bases short and J 6 bases short, with 13 bases between. The CDR3 is made up of 13 amino acids. This CDR3 is CASVQGRSGELFF. DNA for the CDR3: TGTGCCAGCGTACAGGGTCGATCCGGGGAGCTGTTTTTT.

V gene TRBV7-9 combines with J gene TRBJ2-7; D is perhaps TRBD1 (6 bases). The CDR3 loop spans 14 amino acids. Trimming removed 5 bases at V and 3 bases at J, with 14 bases between. Germline V lookup: CDR1 SEHNR, CDR2 FQNEAQ (reference sequence). CDR3 sequence: CASSLRQDDYEQYF. The DNA for the CDR3 is TGTGCCAGCAGCCTAAGACAGGACGACTACGAGCAGTACTTC. The full variable domain, completed using reference TRBV7-9 and TRBJ2-7, is DTGVSQNPRHKITKRGQNVTFRCDPISEHNRLYWYRQTLGQGPEFLTYFQNEAQLEKSRLLSDRFSAERPKGSFSTLEIQRTEQGDSAMYLCASSLRQDDYEQYFGPGTRLTVT.

With regard to this clone: In the same sample, other DNA sequences code for this CDR3. The V call is TRBV11-2, the J call TRBJ1-1; a possible D gene is TRBD1 (5 bases). V gave up 0 bases and J gave up 3 bases, with 8 bases separating them. CDR1 is SGHAT and CDR2 is FQNNGV in the germline V gene. CDR3 length: 14 residues. The CDR3 spells CASSLDRADTEAFF. The CDR3 coding sequence is TGTGCCAGCAGCTTAGACAGGGCCGACACTGAAGCTTTCTTT. Together with reference TRBV11-2 and TRBJ1-1, the CDR3 gives the full variable domain: EAGVAQSPRYKIIEKRQSVAFWCNPISGHATLYWYQQILGQGPKLLIQFQNNGVVDDSQLPKDRFSAERLKGVDSTLKIQPAKLEDSAVYLCASSLDRADTEAFFGQGTRLTVV.

The table lists this clone with a count of one. V gene TRBV21-1 combines with J gene TRBJ1-1. TRBV21-1 is noted as a pseudogene. This CDR3 comprises 19 residues. CDR3 nucleotide sequence: TGTGCCAGCAGCAAAGTAGGCGGGATGGGGGGTCCAATGAACACTGAAGCTTTCTTT. It specifies CASSKVGGMGGPMNTEAFF.

This chain connects TRBV5-1 to TRBJ2-5; 8 bases are shared with TRBD2. Looked up from germline, CDR1 is SGHRS and CDR2 is YFSETQ. The CDR3 has 16 residues. J gave up 2 bases and V 0 bases, and 6 bases lay outside the gene matches. The CDR3 is CASSLDGGAGQETQYF. Written as DNA, the CDR3 is TGCGCCAGCAGCTTGGACGGGGGGGCCGGGCAAGAGACCCAGTACTTC.

The V gene is TRBV5-1, the J gene TRBJ2-5; weak D call: TRBD2 (5 bases). This CDR3 has 13 residues. Per the germline V gene, CDR1 is SGHRS and CDR2 is YFSETQ. V was trimmed by 5 bases and J by 1 base, leaving 9 bases between them. The CDR3 DNA sequence: TGCGCCAGCAGGAGGGATATCCAAGAGACCCAGTACTTC. Amino acids: CASRRDIQETQYF.

This clone has only one observation. J is TRBJ1-1 and V is TRBV6-5; the match to TRBD1 covers 10 bases. This CDR3 is 14 amino acids long. V shed 4 bases and J 5 bases; nucleotides not matched to a gene: 4. Germline V gene sequence: CDR1 MNHEY, CDR2 SVGAGI. In nucleotides, the CDR3 is TGTGCCAGCAGTTGGACAGGGGGAGGTACTGAAGCTTTCTTT. Encoded protein: CASSWTGGGTEAFF.

V is TRBV30 and J is TRBJ1-3; no clear D gene. V was cut by 7 bases and J by 0 bases, with 7 bases left in between. The CDR3 spans 12 residues. Germline loops: CDR1 GTSNPN, CDR2 SVGIG (reference sequence). The CDR3 DNA reads TGTGCCTTATTAAACTCTGGAAACACCATATATTTT. Protein sequence: CALLNSGNTIYF.

V is TRBV2 and J is TRBJ1-1, with TRBD1 matching over 9 bases. With V trimmed by 6 bases and J by 4 bases, 6 bases remained unmatched. The CDR3 has 14 residues. Germline CDR1 reads SNHLY; CDR2 reads FYNNEI. CDR3 in amino acids: CASRTETGGTEAFF. CDR3 coding DNA: TGTGCCAGCAGGACCGAGACAGGGGGCACTGAAGCTTTCTTT.

This clone was observed once. The V and J genes are TRBV28 and TRBJ2-3; no definite D call. The CDR3 consists of 13 residues. With 8 bases removed from V and 0 bases from J, the gap between germline ends came to 9 bases. The V gene's germline CDR1 is MDHEN and CDR2 SYDVKM. The CDR3 DNA sequence: TGTGCCAGCGGCTCTCCTAGCACAGATACGCAGTATTTT. Its protein product is CASGSPSTDTQYF.

This chain links TRBV2 with TRBJ2-5; D is undetermined. Per the germline V gene, CDR1 is SNHLY and CDR2 is FYNNEI. The V and J ends lost 7 bases and 1 base respectively, with 10 bases between them. The CDR3 is 13 amino acids. DNA for the CDR3: TGTGCCAGCACGGTCCGGAGCCAAGAGACCCAGTACTTC. It yields the protein CASTVRSQETQYF.

The chain links TRBV9 to TRBJ2-5, with D tentatively TRBD2 (6 bases). Trimming removed 0 bases from V and 5 bases from J, with 8 bases in between. The CDR3 covers 13 residues. CDR1 and CDR2 from the germline V gene are SGDLS and YYNGEE. The CDR3 DNA reads TGTGCCAGCAGCGTAGGTGGGGGGGAGACCCAGTACTTC. This encodes CASSVGGGETQYF.

This sequence joins TRBV6-5 and TRBJ2-1; TRBD2 aligns across 11 bases. The V and J ends lost 4 bases and 3 bases, in that order; junction bases with no gene match: 2. Germline V CDR1 and CDR2: MNHEY, SVGAGI. The CDR3 is 15 residues long. CDR3 protein: CASSWTSGFYNEQFF. In DNA, the CDR3 is TGTGCCAGCAGTTGGACTAGCGGGTTCTACAATGAGCAGTTCTTC.

The chain is built from TRBV29-1 and TRBJ1-1; D gene unclear. The germline V gene encodes CDR1 SQVTM and CDR2 ANQGSEA. The CDR3 consists of 12 residues. The V and J ends lost 5 bases and 3 bases respectively, with 10 bases between them. CDR3 bases: TGCAGCGTTAACCGGAGGGACACTGAAGCTTTCTTT. It yields the protein CSVNRRDTEAFF.